This T cell receptor beta chain was obtained from a study of control samples from healthy donors and cancer patients. The method was immunoSEQ multiplex PCR; TCRdb's version includes in-frame clones alone and lacks a portion of them. Among roughly 100,000 clones listed, around 82% were seen once. CDR1 is MNHEY, CDR2 SVGAGI, per germline. This CDR3 is 15 amino acids long. With 10 bases clipped from V and 7 bases from J, the junction kept 13 bases outside the gene matches. The V and J genes are TRBV6-5 and TRBJ1-6, with 7 bases aligning to TRBD1. Input material: blood. This clonotype was obtained from a woman in her fifties or sixties in good health. The CDR3 protein is CATPDNRGGNSPLHF. The CDR3 DNA reads as TGTGCCACCCCCGACAACAGGGGTGGAAATTCACCCCTCCACTTT.